This T cell receptor beta chain was retrieved from a study of blood T cell repertoires in COVID-19. On the study more broadly: Acute and convalescent COVID-19 specimens originated in the United States, Italy and Spain.

The germline V gene has CDR1 MNHNY and CDR2 SVGAGI (reference sequence). The CDR3 consists of 16 residues. Between the trimmed V and J ends, which lost 3 bases and 2 bases, there was a span of 13 bases. The method was immunoSEQ multiplex PCR; TCRdb's version includes in-frame clones alone and lacks a portion of them. The sample shows over 200,000 clones, 85% to 90% of them seen only once. Sample: peripheral blood. This TCR was recovered from a man aged 30-40 years with COVID-19, enrolled during active disease. This chain uses TRBV6-6 with TRBJ1-4; D may be TRBD1 (6 bases). The CDR3 nucleotides read TGTGCCAGCAGTTATCGCCTGACAGGTACTAATGAAAAACTGTTTTTT. Its protein is CASSYRLTGTNEKLFF.